These 2 T cell receptor beta chains share one sample of origin, sequenced in a study of blood T cell repertoires in COVID-19. The table came from immunoSEQ multiplex PCR; TCRdb's copy has only in-frame clones and leaves some out. Of about 70,000 clones listed, more than 70% were seen once; the top ten hold about 6%. The sample consisted of peripheral blood. These TCRs come from a woman aged 55 to 70 with acute or convalescent COVID-19.

The chain couples TRBV5-1 to TRBJ1-1; 7 bases are a match to TRBD1. This CDR3 contains 16 residues. The V gene's germline CDR1 is SGHRS and CDR2 YFSETQ. Trimming took 3 bases from V and 0 from J; bases not matched to a gene: 8. The CDR3 reads CASSSNTGAMNTEAFF. For the CDR3, the DNA is TGCGCCAGCAGCTCCAACACAGGGGCCATGAACACTGAAGCTTTCTTT. Filled out from reference TRBV5-1 and TRBJ1-1, the complete variable domain reads KAGVTQTPRYLIKTRGQQVTLSCSPISGHRSVSWYQQTPGQGLQFLFEYFSETQRNKGNFPGRFSGRQFSNSRSEMNVSTLELGDSALYLCASSSNTGAMNTEAFFGQGTRLTVV.

The chain uses TRBV15 and TRBJ2-1; D possibly corresponds to TRBD1 (6 bases). Trimming left V 7 bases short and J 2 bases short, with 15 bases between. This CDR3 has 15 amino acids. Per the germline V gene, CDR1 is LNHNV and CDR2 is YYDKDF (reference sequence). The CDR3 sequence is CATTEERDTYNEQFF. As DNA, the CDR3 is TGTGCCACCACGGAGGAAAGGGACACCTACAATGAGCAGTTCTTC.